These T cell receptor beta chains were read from a single sample in a study of T cell responses to AZD1222 COVID-19 vaccine. Sequencing was performed with immunoSEQ multiplex PCR; in TCRdb, only in-frame clones are kept and a portion is missing. The top ten hold under 6.5% of the sample, which has over 120,000 clones, over 90% seen once. The material sequenced was peripheral blood, taken on day 0 of AZD1222 vaccination. The receptors derive from an adult in good health. Both conserved end residues are part of each CDR3. A D gene is named only where the DNA matches it firmly. For some rows the clone size is stated as once, few or many, or as a class when expanded; others skip it.

size: NA; D: NA; J: TRBJ2-1; V: TRBV20-1; CDR3: CSASRLLALDNEQFF; DNA: TGCAGTGCTAGTCGTCTCCTAGCGCTTGATAATGAGCAGTTCTTC
size: NA; D: NA; J: TRBJ1-2; V: TRBV10-3; CDR3: CATRPPTGGYTF; DNA: TGTGCCACCAGGCCCCCAACGGGTGGCTACACCTTC
size: NA; D: NA; J: TRBJ2-2; V: TRBV3-1/TRBV3-2; CDR3: CASSQVGTLNTGELFF; DNA: TGTGCCAGCAGCCAAGTGGGGACCCTGAACACCGGGGAGCTGTTTTTT
size: NA; D: TRBD2; J: TRBJ2-7; V: TRBV11-1; CDR3: CASSLGPSGIDEQYF; DNA: TGTGCCAGCAGCTTAGGGCCCAGCGGGATCGACGAGCAGTACTTC
size: once; D: NA; J: TRBJ2-1; V: TRBV7-3; CDR3: CASSYTGTTYNEQFF; DNA: TGTGCCAGCAGCTACACCGGGACCACCTACAATGAGCAGTTCTTC
size: few; D: TRBD1; J: TRBJ2-2; V: TRBV3-1/TRBV3-2; CDR3: CASSHATGAAGELFF; DNA: TGTGCCAGCAGCCATGCGACAGGGGCTGCCGGGGAGCTGTTTTTT
size: NA; D: NA; J: TRBJ1-2; V: TRBV30; CDR3: CAWNPGTRIGYTF; DNA: TGTGCCTGGAATCCCGGGACCCGAATAGGCTACACCTTC
size: NA; D: TRBD1; J: TRBJ1-2; V: TRBV27; CDR3: CASSTAWTGDTYGYTF; DNA: TGTGCCAGCAGCACCGCATGGACAGGGGACACCTATGGCTACACCTTC
size: NA; D: NA; J: TRBJ1-1; V: TRBV6-5; CDR3: CASSYSIFNTEAFF; DNA: TGTGCCAGCAGTTACTCGATCTTCAACACTGAAGCTTTCTTT
size: NA; D: NA; J: TRBJ1-5; V: TRBV18; CDR3: CASSPLPGSDQPQHF; DNA: TGTGCCAGCTCACCACTTCCAGGATCCGATCAGCCCCAGCATTTT
size: once; D: TRBD1; J: TRBJ2-7; V: TRBV7-8; CDR3: CASSLARGLNEQYF; DNA: TGTGCCAGCAGCTTAGCCAGGGGGCTGAACGAGCAGTACTTC
size: NA; D: TRBD1; J: TRBJ1-2; V: TRBV9; CDR3: CASSVGDRGGYGYTF; DNA: TGTGCCAGCAGCGTGGGGGACAGGGGCGGCTATGGCTACACCTTC
size: NA; D: NA; J: TRBJ1-1; V: TRBV20-1; CDR3: CSASGLEGRVYTEAFF; DNA: TGCAGTGCTAGTGGACTAGAGGGCAGGGTGTACACTGAAGCTTTCTTT
size: NA; D: TRBD1; J: TRBJ1-1; V: TRBV9; CDR3: CASSLQGLDTEAFF; DNA: TGTGCCAGCAGCTTACAGGGGTTGGACACTGAAGCTTTCTTT
size: NA; D: TRBD2; J: TRBJ2-2; V: TRBV28; CDR3: CASSLVRRGSGPANTGELFF; DNA: TGTGCCAGCAGTTTAGTACGTCGTGGTAGCGGGCCCGCGAACACCGGGGAGCTGTTTTTT
size: once; D: NA; J: TRBJ2-2; V: TRBV12-3/TRBV12-4; CDR3: CASGPGNAGELFF; DNA: TGTGCCAGCGGGCCAGGGAACGCCGGGGAGCTGTTTTTT
size: NA; D: NA; J: TRBJ2-3; V: TRBV28; CDR3: CASSWGGARDTQYF; DNA: TGTGCCAGCAGTTGGGGAGGAGCAAGAGATACGCAGTATTTT
size: once; D: TRBD1; J: TRBJ2-2; V: TRBV27; CDR3: CASSLNRDRNTGELFF; DNA: TGTGCCAGCAGTCTAAACCGGGACAGGAACACCGGGGAGCTGTTTTTT
size: few; D: NA; J: TRBJ1-3; V: TRBV9; CDR3: CASARASGNTIYF; DNA: TGTGCCAGCGCAAGGGCGTCAGGAAACACCATATATTTT
size: NA; D: NA; J: TRBJ2-7; V: TRBV12-3/TRBV12-4; CDR3: CASSFTGPHEQYF; DNA: TGTGCCAGCAGTTTCACAGGGCCACACGAGCAGTACTTC
size: NA; D: TRBD1; J: TRBJ1-2; V: TRBV24-1; CDR3: CATSDMTGSRGYTF; DNA: TGTGCCACCAGTGATATGACAGGGTCGCGTGGCTACACCTTC
size: few; D: NA; J: TRBJ2-7; V: TRBV19; CDR3: CASSTPGIYEQYF; DNA: TGTGCCAGTAGTACCCCAGGGATCTACGAGCAGTACTTC
size: NA; D: TRBD2; J: TRBJ2-2; V: TRBV5-1; CDR3: CASSFIATSGTGTGELFF; DNA: TGCGCCAGCAGCTTCATCGCGACTAGCGGGACCGGGACCGGGGAGCTGTTTTTT
size: NA; D: NA; J: TRBJ1-5; V: TRBV24-1; CDR3: CATSDADSGEPHQPQHF; DNA: TGTGCCACCAGTGATGCAGACTCGGGGGAGCCGCATCAGCCCCAGCATTTT
size: NA; D: TRBD1; J: TRBJ2-3; V: TRBV5-8; CDR3: CASSAGTGSADTQYF; DNA: TGTGCCAGCAGCGCCGGGACAGGGAGTGCAGATACGCAGTATTTT
size: NA; D: NA; J: TRBJ2-7; V: TRBV5-1; CDR3: CASSSRTAYEQYF; DNA: TGCGCCAGCAGCTCAAGGACAGCCTACGAGCAGTACTTC
size: NA; D: NA; J: TRBJ1-3; V: TRBV28; CDR3: CASSGGLVNTIYF; DNA: TGTGCCAGCAGTGGGGGCCTGGTCAACACCATATATTTT
size: once; D: NA; J: TRBJ2-7; V: TRBV7-2; CDR3: CASSLGRGDEQYF; DNA: TGTGCCAGCAGCTTAGGAAGGGGCGACGAGCAGTACTTC
size: NA; D: NA; J: TRBJ1-1; V: TRBV27; CDR3: CASSLTENTEAFF; DNA: TGTGCCAGCAGTTTAACCGAGAACACTGAAGCTTTCTTT
size: NA; D: TRBD2; J: TRBJ2-1; V: TRBV5-4; CDR3: CASTKRGLAGVLNEQFF; DNA: TGTGCCAGCACCAAAAGGGGACTAGCGGGAGTCCTCAATGAGCAGTTCTTC
size: NA; D: TRBD2; J: TRBJ2-7; V: TRBV20-1; CDR3: CSASSLREGPYEQYF; DNA: TGCAGTGCTAGTTCTTTGCGGGAGGGGCCCTACGAGCAGTACTTC